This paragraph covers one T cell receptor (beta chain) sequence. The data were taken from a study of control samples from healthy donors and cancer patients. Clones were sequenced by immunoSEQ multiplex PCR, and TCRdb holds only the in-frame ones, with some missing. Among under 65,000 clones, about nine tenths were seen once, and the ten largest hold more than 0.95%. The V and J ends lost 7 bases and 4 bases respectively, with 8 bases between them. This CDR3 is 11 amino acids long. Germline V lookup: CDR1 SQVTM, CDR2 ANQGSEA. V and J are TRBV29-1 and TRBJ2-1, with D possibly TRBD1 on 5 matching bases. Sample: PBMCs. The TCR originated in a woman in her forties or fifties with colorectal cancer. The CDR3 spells CSAGHYNEQFF. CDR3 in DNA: TGCAGCGCCGGACATTACAATGAGCAGTTCTTC.